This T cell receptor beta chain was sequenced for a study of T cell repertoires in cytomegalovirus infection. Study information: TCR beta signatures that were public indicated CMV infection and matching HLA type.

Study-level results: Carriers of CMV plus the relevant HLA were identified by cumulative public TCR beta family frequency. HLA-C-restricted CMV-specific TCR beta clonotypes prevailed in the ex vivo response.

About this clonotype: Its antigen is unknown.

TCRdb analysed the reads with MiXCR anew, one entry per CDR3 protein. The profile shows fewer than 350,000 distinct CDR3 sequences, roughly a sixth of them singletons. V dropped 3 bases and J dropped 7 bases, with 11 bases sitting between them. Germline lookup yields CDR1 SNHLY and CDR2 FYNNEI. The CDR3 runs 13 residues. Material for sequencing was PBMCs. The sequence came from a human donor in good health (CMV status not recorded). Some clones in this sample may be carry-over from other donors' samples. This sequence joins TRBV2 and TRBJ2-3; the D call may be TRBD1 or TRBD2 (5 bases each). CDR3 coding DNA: TGTGCCAGCAGTGAGGGGGATCTGCATACGCAGTATTTT. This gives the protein CASSEGDLHTQYF. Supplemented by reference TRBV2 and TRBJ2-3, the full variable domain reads EPEVTQTPSHQVTQMGQEVILRCVPISNHLYFYWYRQILGQKVEFLVSFYNNEISEKSEIFDDQFSVERPDGSNFTLKIRSTKLEDSAMYFCASSEGDLHTQYFGPGTRLTVL.